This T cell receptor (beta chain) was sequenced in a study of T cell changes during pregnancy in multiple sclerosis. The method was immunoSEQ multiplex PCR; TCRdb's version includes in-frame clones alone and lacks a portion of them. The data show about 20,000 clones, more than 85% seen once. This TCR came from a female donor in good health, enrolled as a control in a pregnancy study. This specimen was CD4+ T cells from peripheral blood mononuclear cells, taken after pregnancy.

The CDR3 sequence: CASSVLAGVYEQYF. The CDR3, as DNA: TGCGCCAGCAGTGTTCTAGCGGGAGTGTACGAGCAGTACTTC. V usage is TRBV10-2 and J usage is TRBJ2-7; the match to TRBD2 covers 10 bases. The V gene's germline CDR1 is WSHSY and CDR2 SAAADI. The CDR3 totals 14 residues. V was pared by 4 bases and J by 4 bases, with 4 bases of the junction left unmatched.